These 23 T cell receptor beta chains were sequenced from one sample in a study of T cells after yellow fever vaccination. Each CDR3 protein gets one entry after TCRdb re-called the 5' RACE reads with MiXCR. Here the sample spans about 85,000 distinct CDR3 sequences, roughly 15% being singletons. This sample comprised CD8+ T cells not binding an NS4B(214-222) dextramer, sorted from PBMCs, obtained 21 days after the first yellow fever vaccination. The receptors originated from a man between 18 and 29 years old who received the YFV17D yellow fever vaccine.

This clonotype came up a few times. This chain links TRBV29-1 with TRBJ1-2; D not resolved. V was cut by 7 bases and J by 6 bases, with 9 bases left in between. Germline V gene sequence: CDR1 SQVTM, CDR2 ANQGSEA. The CDR3 runs to 10 residues. As DNA, the CDR3 is TGCAGCGCCTACACTAATGGCTACACCTTC. Protein sequence: CSAYTNGYTF. The full variable domain, completed using reference TRBV29-1 and TRBJ1-2, is SAVISQKPSRDICQRGTSLTIQCQVDSQVTMMFWYRQQPGQSLTLIATANQGSEATYESGFVIDKFPISRPNLTFSTLTVSNMSPEDSSIYLCSAYTNGYTFGSGTRLTVV.

Note on this clonotype: Relative to the germline gene, one junction end is altered; a read error may explain this. The genes are TRBV4-1 and TRBJ1-4; D possibly corresponds to TRBD1 (5 bases). The CDR3 runs 15 residues. Per the germline V gene, CDR1 is MGHRA and CDR2 is YSYEKL. This chain's CDR3 is CASRQDWGENEKLFF. The DNA of the CDR3 is TGCGCCAGCAGACAAGATTGGGGGGAGAATGAAAAACTGTTTTTT.

In its sample, this clonotype was seen a few times. The chain has TRBV7-2 and TRBJ2-6; 11 nucleotides agree with TRBD2. The ends lost 5 bases at V and 12 bases at J; junction bases unmatched: 12. Germline CDR1 and CDR2: SGHTA and FQGNSA. The CDR3 runs 16 residues. The CDR3 is CASSRTSGGASRVLTF. The CDR3 DNA is TGTGCCAGCAGCCGTACTAGCGGGGGAGCCTCTCGCGTCCTGACTTTC.

The V and J genes are TRBV9 and TRBJ1-2; D possibly corresponds to TRBD1 (6 bases). Trimming removed 4 bases from V and 4 bases from J, with 17 bases in between. The length of the CDR3 is 15 residues. Germline V CDR1 and CDR2: SGDLS, YYNGEE. This CDR3 is CASSLRDTPRYGYTF. As DNA, the CDR3 is TGTGCCAGCAGCCTCCGGGACACCCCCCGCTATGGCTACACCTTC.

This clonotype came up a few times. The rearrangement links TRBV29-1 to TRBJ2-1, with D possibly being TRBD2 (6 bases). Germline V gene data show CDR1 as SQVTM and CDR2 as ANQGSEA. The CDR3 is 14 residues long. Trimming shortened V by 3 bases and J by 6 bases, and 15 bases separated the two germline ends. As DNA, the CDR3 is TGCAGCGTTGAGGGCCAGCGGGTCCTCAATGAGCAGTTCTTC. Translating it yields CSVEGQRVLNEQFF.

In this sample, this clonotype turned up many times. V gene TRBV15 combines with J gene TRBJ2-1; the D is unclear. The V gene's germline CDR1 is LNHNV and CDR2 YYDKDF (reference sequence). CDR3 size: 15 residues. The V end lost 3 bases, the J end lost 0 bases, and 9 bases lay between the germline ends. The CDR3 region is CATSRGLSSYNEQFF. Here the CDR3 DNA reads TGTGCCACCAGCAGGGGTCTTAGCTCCTACAATGAGCAGTTCTTC.

The chain combines TRBV30 with TRBJ2-1; 10 bases fit TRBD1. CDR1 is GTSNPN and CDR2 is SVGIG in the germline V gene (reference sequence). The CDR3 has 19 residues. With 5 bases clipped from V and 0 bases from J, the junction kept 16 bases outside the gene matches. As DNA, the CDR3 is TGTGCCTGGGTCGAGACAGGGGGCAAGAGTAAGGGCTCCTACAATGAGCAGTTCTTC. Translated: CAWVETGGKSKGSYNEQFF. The complete variable domain, with remaining parts taken from reference TRBV30 and TRBJ2-1, reads SQTIHQWPATLVQPVGSPLSLECTVEGTSNPNLYWYRQAAGRGLQLLFYSVGIGQISSEVPQNLSASRPQDRQFILSSKKLLLSDSGFYLCAWVETGGKSKGSYNEQFFGPGTRLTVL.

This clonotype has a handful of counts. This chain joins TRBV6-1 and TRBJ2-1; tentative D call: TRBD2 (5 bases). Trimming took 5 bases from V and 4 from J, leaving 12 bases between them. CDR1 MNHNS and CDR2 SASEGT come from the germline V gene. CDR3 length equals 14 residues. The CDR3 bases are TGTGCCAGCAGTACAAGCGGAATATACAATGAGCAGTTCTTC. Its translation is CASSTSGIYNEQFF.

V usage is TRBV5-8 and J usage is TRBJ2-7; 8 bases fit TRBD1. V lost 2 bases to trimming and J lost 7 bases; unmatched junction nucleotides: 8. The CDR3 contains 14 residues. CDR1 and CDR2 from the germline V gene are SGHTS and YDEGEE. CDR3 in amino acids: CASSLGQGIPEQYV. CDR3 nucleotide sequence: TGTGCCAGCAGCTTAGGACAGGGAATCCCTGAGCAGTACGTC.

This clonotype has a handful of counts. V usage is TRBV10-2 and J usage is TRBJ2-3; no firm D call. The CDR3 contains 13 residues. V was trimmed by 3 bases and J by 4 bases, leaving 8 bases between them. Germline CDR1 reads WSHSY; CDR2 reads SAAADI. DNA of the CDR3: TGCGCCAGCAGTGAATTGGGATCAGATACGCAGTATTTT. Amino acids: CASSELGSDTQYF.

The rearrangement joins TRBV12-3 or TRBV12-4 to TRBJ2-3; tentative D call: TRBD2 (6 bases). The CDR3 contains 15 residues. V shed 5 bases and J shed 4 bases, with 16 bases lying between them. In DNA form, the CDR3 reads TGTGCCAGCAGTGGACTGACTAGTAAAGCAGATACGCAGTATTTT. Protein sequence: CASSGLTSKADTQYF.

This clonotype has only a few counts. This sequence joins TRBV6-2 or TRBV6-3 and TRBJ2-6, with 9 bases that match TRBD1. CDR1 and CDR2 (germline): MNHEY, SVGEGT. This CDR3 comprises 16 residues. Trimming at V came to 7 bases and at J to 1 base, leaving 5 bases not matched to a gene. For the CDR3, the DNA is TGTGCCAGCAAGGGACAGGGAATTTCTGGGGCCAACGTCCTGACTTTC. Translated, it gives CASKGQGISGANVLTF.

This clonotype was seen many times. The rearrangement links TRBV10-3 to TRBJ1-6; 7 bases fit TRBD1. CDR3 length: 13 amino acids. V was clipped by 6 bases and J by 8 bases; unmatched bases: 4. Germline CDR1 ENHRY, CDR2 SYGVKD. The DNA of the CDR3 is TGTGCCATCAGAGACAGGGTTTATTCACCCCTCCACTTT. As protein: CAIRDRVYSPLHF.

J is TRBJ2-3 and V is TRBV10-3; 9 nucleotides agree with TRBD1. J gave up 7 bases and V 4 bases, and 24 bases lay outside the gene matches. The CDR3 contains 20 residues. Germline lookup yields CDR1 ENHRY and CDR2 SYGVKD. This chain's CDR3 is CAISGPGTGSTESDGNTQYF. The DNA of the CDR3 is TGTGCCATCAGTGGTCCCGGGACAGGGTCGACAGAGTCTGATGGGAATACGCAGTATTTT.

This clonotype was observed a handful of times. The rearrangement joins TRBV20-1 to TRBJ2-1; D is unresolved. The CDR3 totals 17 residues. Per the germline V gene, CDR1 is DFQATT and CDR2 is SNEGSKA (reference sequence). Trimming stripped 2 bases from V and 0 bases from J, with 17 bases between. The DNA of the CDR3 is TGCAGTGCTAGAACGACCCCGGACCTTAGCTCCTACAATGAGCAGTTCTTC. It translates to CSARTTPDLSSYNEQFF.

The V call is TRBV28, the J call TRBJ1-1, with 9 bases that match TRBD1. V was clipped by 6 bases and J by 3 bases; unmatched bases: 5. Germline values: CDR1 MDHEN, CDR2 SYDVKM. The CDR3 spans 14 residues. Here the CDR3 DNA reads TGTGCCAGCAGCTACAGGGGGCGGGACACTGAAGCTTTCTTT. Protein product: CASSYRGRDTEAFF.

There are a few counts of this clonotype. V gene TRBV9 combines with J gene TRBJ2-2, with D tentatively TRBD1 or TRBD2 (5 bases each). Per the germline V gene, CDR1 is SGDLS and CDR2 is YYNGEE. Trimming shortened V by 3 bases and J by 9 bases, and 18 bases separated the two germline ends. The CDR3 totals 15 residues. CDR3: CASSAFGASGRELFF. In DNA, the CDR3 is TGTGCCAGCAGCGCCTTTGGGGCGTCGGGAAGGGAGCTGTTTTTT.

This clonotype has just a few counts. This rearrangement joins TRBV12-3 or TRBV12-4 to TRBJ1-5; weak D call: TRBD1 (5 bases). The CDR3 consists of 14 residues. The V end lost 6 bases, the J end lost 2 bases, and 11 bases lay between the germline ends. CDR3 loop: CASRQQEGNQPQHF. The CDR3 region has the DNA TGTGCCAGCAGACAACAGGAGGGCAATCAGCCCCAGCATTTT.

This clonotype was picked up many times. This chain connects TRBV3-1 to TRBJ2-7; no reliable D call. CDR3 length: 16 amino acids. V was trimmed by 0 bases and J by 0 bases, leaving 12 bases between them. Germline loops: CDR1 LGHDT, CDR2 YNNKEL (reference sequence). The CDR3 loop reads CASSQDWQNPSYEQYF. The CDR3 nucleotides are TGTGCCAGCAGCCAAGATTGGCAAAACCCCTCCTACGAGCAGTACTTC.

The J gene is TRBJ2-3, the V gene TRBV7-9; 8 nucleotides match TRBD1. The CDR3 spans 14 residues. V was pared by 5 bases and J by 1 base, with 2 bases of the junction left unmatched. CDR1 is SEHNR, CDR2 FQNEAQ, per germline (reference sequence). CDR3 amino acids: CASSDRGRTDTQYF. CDR3 nucleotides: TGTGCCAGCAGCGACAGGGGACGCACAGATACGCAGTATTTT.

The table lists this clonotype with a few counts. The CDR3 region has the DNA TGTGCCAGCAGTTACTACCAATTGGCGGGGGAGCAGTTCTTC. Amino acid sequence: CASSYYQLAGEQFF. The rearrangement uses TRBV6-5 and TRBJ2-1; D may be TRBD2 (6 bases). The CDR3 length is 14 residues. Germline V CDR1 and CDR2: MNHEY, SVGAGI. V was cut by 1 base and J by 10 bases, with 14 bases left in between.

CDR3 protein: CAISPGQVCEQYV. In DNA form, the CDR3 reads TGTGCCATCAGCCCTGGGCAGGTCTGCGAGCAGTACGTC. The J gene is TRBJ2-7, the V gene TRBV4-2; D ambiguous. Germline CDR1 reads LGHNA; CDR2 reads YNFKEQ. The CDR3 covers 13 residues.

This clonotype has more than one count but fewer than ten. V usage is TRBV10-3 and J usage is TRBJ1-2, with 8 positions matching TRBD1. The CDR3 covers 17 residues. The V gene's germline CDR1 is ENHRY and CDR2 SYGVKD. With 8 bases clipped from V and 4 bases from J, the junction kept 18 bases outside the gene matches. This CDR3 reads CAIGPGTGGRRPYGYTF. In DNA form, the CDR3 reads TGTGCCATCGGTCCCGGGACAGGCGGCCGTAGACCCTATGGCTACACCTTC.